One and the same sample provided the 20 T cell receptor beta chains below, sequenced in a study of blood T cell repertoires in COVID-19. TCRdb keeps only in-frame clones here, not all; method: immunoSEQ multiplex PCR. The data hold approximately 85,000 clones, with less than 95% observed a single time. Sequencing was carried out using peripheral blood. These receptors were collected from a woman in her forties or fifties in a cohort sampled during active COVID-19.

The chain joins TRBV15 to TRBJ2-1; TRBD1 matches 9 bases. V lost 6 bases, J lost 0 bases, and 12 bases stayed unmatched. From germline, CDR1 is LNHNV and CDR2 YYDKDF (reference sequence). CDR3 length: 18 residues. DNA for the CDR3: TGTGCCACCAGGACCGGGACAGGGAAACTCTACTCCTACAATGAGCAGTTCTTC. As protein: CATRTGTGKLYSYNEQFF.

The table lists this clone with a count of one. The chain recombines TRBV29-1 with TRBJ2-2, with D unresolved. The CDR3 covers 14 residues. Germline CDR1 and CDR2: SQVTM and ANQGSEA. Trimming removed 4 bases from V and 1 base from J, with 10 bases in between. The CDR3 reads CSVAPRGNTGELFF. The CDR3 DNA follows: TGCAGCGTTGCACCCCGAGGGAACACCGGGGAGCTGTTTTTT.

The chain couples TRBV28 to TRBJ1-1; a weak D match, TRBD1 (5 bases). This CDR3 spans 15 amino acids. Germline-derived CDR1 and CDR2 are MDHEN and SYDVKM. With 3 bases removed from V and 1 base from J, the gap between germline ends came to 12 bases. The CDR3: CASSFGDRRNTEAFF. In DNA, the CDR3 is TGTGCCAGCAGTTTCGGCGACAGAAGGAACACTGAAGCTTTCTTT.

The chain carries TRBV1 and TRBJ2-1; TRBD2 was called by the table and not checked on the DNA. TRBV1 is marked as a pseudogene. The length of the CDR3 is 19 residues. CDR3 sequence: CTSSQVIELAGGWYNEQFF. DNA of the CDR3: TGCACCAGCAGCCAAGTAATAGAACTAGCGGGTGGGTGGTACAATGAGCAGTTCTTC.

The V gene is TRBV29-1, the J gene TRBJ1-3; 7 bases align to TRBD1. The CDR3 extends over 18 amino acids. Looked up from germline, CDR1 is SQVTM and CDR2 is ANQGSEA. V gave up 0 bases and J gave up 0 bases; unmatched junction bases: 11. CDR3 bases: TGCAGCGTTGAAGATCCAAGGGGGGACAGTGACTCTGGAAACACCATATATTTT. Translated, it gives CSVEDPRGDSDSGNTIYF.

The chain carries TRBV28 and TRBJ1-6; D might be TRBD1 (6 bases). V lost 5 bases, J lost 11 bases, and 25 bases lay in between. There are 17 residues in the CDR3. Germline V gene data show CDR1 as MDHEN and CDR2 as SYDVKM. The CDR3 reads CASSIRGTGPNFTPLHF. The CDR3 DNA follows: TGTGCCAGCAGTATCCGGGGCACAGGGCCTAATTTCACACCCCTCCACTTT.

The chain's CDR3 is CASRGGPNEKLFF. The CDR3 DNA is TGTGCCAGCAGGGGGGGACCAAATGAAAAACTGTTTTTT. The genes are TRBV6-4 and TRBJ1-4, with a possible D match to TRBD1 (5 bases). The CDR3 sequence is 13 residues long. The germline V gene encodes CDR1 MRHNA and CDR2 SNTAGT. The V end lost 6 bases, the J end lost 5 bases, and 10 bases lay between the germline ends.

The chain is built from TRBV7-9 and TRBJ2-7; D is ambiguous. Per germline, CDR1 SEHNR and CDR2 FQNEAQ (reference sequence). Trimming took 2 bases from V and 2 from J, leaving 7 bases between them. This CDR3 has 13 amino acids. CDR3 DNA sequence: TGTGCCAGCAGCTTAAGGAGTACCTACGAGCAGTACTTC. This gives the protein CASSLRSTYEQYF.

The CDR3 reads CASSRATEETQYF. The CDR3 DNA reads TGTGCCAGCTCGCGGGCTACAGAAGAGACCCAGTACTTC. V usage is TRBV18 and J usage is TRBJ2-5, with D maybe TRBD2 (5 bases). This CDR3 spans 13 amino acids. Trimming stripped 6 bases from V and 3 bases from J, with 11 bases between. The germline gives CDR1 KGHSH, CDR2 LQKENI. The variable domain in full, with the rest retrieved from reference TRBV18 and TRBJ2-5, is NAGVMQNPRHLVRRRGQEARLRCSPMKGHSHVYWYRQLPEEGLKFMVYLQKENIIDESGMPKERFSAEFPKEGPSILRIQQVVRGDSAAYFCASSRATEETQYFGPGTRLLVL.

The chain carries TRBV3-1 (or the pseudogene TRBV3-2) and TRBJ2-5; the D gene is possibly TRBD2 (5 bases). Germline CDR1 LGHDT, CDR2 YNNKEL (reference sequence). CDR3 length: 15 amino acids. V was cut by 6 bases and J by 5 bases, with 19 bases left in between. The CDR3 DNA follows: TGTGCCAGCAGTCAACGGGGTCCGCTCATGGAGACCCAGTACTTC. Translation gives CASSQRGPLMETQYF.

The chain links TRBV10-3 to TRBJ2-1, with TRBD1 matching over 8 bases. Germline V lookup: CDR1 ENHRY, CDR2 SYGVKD. The CDR3 is made up of 14 amino acids. The junction had 11 bases not matched to a gene; V was cut back by 10 bases and J by 6 bases. CDR3 sequence reads: CATGDRTQSNEQFF. The CDR3 bases are TGTGCCACCGGGGACAGGACCCAAAGCAATGAGCAGTTCTTC.

V and J are TRBV29-1 and TRBJ1-1; TRBD1 matches 9 bases. J was trimmed by 1 base and V by 7 bases; bases with no gene match: 1. This CDR3 contains 12 residues. Germline CDR1 SQVTM, CDR2 ANQGSEA. In nucleotides, the CDR3 is TGCAGCGGGGACAGGGCGAACACTGAAGCTTTCTTT. Its protein product is CSGDRANTEAFF.

V usage is TRBV28 and J usage is TRBJ2-7; 12 nucleotides line up with TRBD2. The CDR3 runs 16 residues. Germline trimming cut 3 bases from V and 5 bases from J; bases unmatched to any gene: 8. The germline CDR1 and CDR2 sequences are MDHEN and SYDVKM. CDR3 coding DNA: TGTGCCAGCAGTTTGGTGACTAGCGGGAGTAGAAACGAGCAGTACTTC. Translated: CASSLVTSGSRNEQYF.

This clone occurred once. V and J are TRBV5-1 and TRBJ1-4; 8 bases map to TRBD1. V shed 4 bases, J shed 6 bases, and the junction held 8 bases outside the gene matches. Germline V lookup: CDR1 SGHRS, CDR2 YFSETQ. CDR3 length: 15 amino acids. This CDR3 reads CASSIRGPADEKLFF. The CDR3 DNA reads TGCGCCAGCAGCATCAGGGGGCCGGCAGATGAAAAACTGTTTTTT.

The chain links TRBV7-2 to TRBJ1-1; D is unclear. CDR3 size: 14 residues. Trimming stripped 3 bases from V and 7 bases from J, with 15 bases between. CDR1 is SGHTA and CDR2 is FQGNSA in the germline V gene. CDR3 sequence: CASSFRRAELEAFF. The CDR3, as DNA: TGTGCCAGCAGCTTCCGGAGAGCCGAGCTTGAAGCTTTCTTT.

The V call is TRBV30, the J call TRBJ1-2; TRBD1 might be the D (5 bases). The CDR3 is 13 residues long. V lost 1 base and J 7 bases, leaving 13 bases between the germline ends. CDR1 is GTSNPN, CDR2 SVGIG, per germline (reference sequence). Here the CDR3 DNA reads TGTGCCTGGAGTGACTGGGGGGTCGGTGGCTACACCTTC. Residues: CAWSDWGVGGYTF. The whole variable domain, remainder taken from reference TRBV30 and TRBJ1-2, is SQTIHQWPATLVQPVGSPLSLECTVEGTSNPNLYWYRQAAGRGLQLLFYSVGIGQISSEVPQNLSASRPQDRQFILSSKKLLLSDSGFYLCAWSDWGVGGYTFGSGTRLTVV.

This chain uses TRBV28 with TRBJ2-2; 7 bases match TRBD1. CDR3 length equals 14 residues. V was clipped by 7 bases and J by 5 bases; unmatched bases: 7. The germline V gene encodes CDR1 MDHEN and CDR2 SYDVKM. This chain's CDR3 is CASKGALETGELFF. The CDR3 coding sequence is TGTGCCAGCAAGGGGGCCCTCGAAACCGGGGAGCTGTTTTTT.

This chain connects TRBV7-9 to TRBJ1-1; the match to TRBD1 covers 8 bases. Germline V gene data show CDR1 as SEHNR and CDR2 as FQNEAQ (reference sequence). The V segment lost 5 bases and the J segment 4 bases; nucleotides outside the gene matches: 6. The CDR3 has 14 residues. Here the CDR3 DNA reads TGTGCCAGCAGCCCAGGGACAGGAGGCACTGAAGCTTTCTTT. This gives the protein CASSPGTGGTEAFF.

The chain uses TRBV6-5 and TRBJ2-7; TRBD1 matches at 11 bases. The germline CDR1 and CDR2 sequences are MNHEY and SVGAGI. This CDR3 contains 13 residues. Trimming took 6 bases from V and 6 from J; bases not matched to a gene: 4. The CDR3 coding sequence is TGTGCCAGCAGGGGGACAGGGGGTGGCGAGCAGTACTTC. Translation: CASRGTGGGEQYF.

The chain links TRBV12-3 or TRBV12-4 to TRBJ2-5; tentatively, D is TRBD2 (6 bases). With 3 bases removed from V and 3 bases from J, the gap between germline ends came to 8 bases. This CDR3 spans 13 amino acids. CDR3 sequence: CASSFPGEETQYF. The CDR3 coding sequence is TGTGCCAGCAGTTTCCCGGGAGAAGAGACCCAGTACTTC.